This TCR beta chain was identified in a study of T-cell reconstitution after alpha-beta-depleted transplantation in children. Unique molecular identifiers were built into the TCRbeta library. Each CDR3 protein is one row after TCRdb ran MiXCR on the PCR reads. This sample carries 200,000 or so distinct CDR3 sequences, roughly 7% of them seen once, and the ten largest clones take 5.5%. General observations from the study: Two months or so post-transplant, alpha-beta T cells reportedly derived from several hundred expanded graft clones. Hyperexpanded clones declined; after one year, newly produced T cells mostly supplied diversity.

There are 14 residues in the CDR3. Trimming left V 1 base short and J 1 base short, with 5 bases between. Germline assignment: CDR1 SGHVS and CDR2 FNYEAQ. This clonotype was seen repeatedly, ten times or more. Its antigen is not known. The TCR sequence derives from a boy younger than 10 with acute lymphoblastic leukemia, due to receive a stem cell transplant. The V gene is TRBV7-6, the J gene TRBJ2-1; a possible D gene is TRBD2 (5 bases). The material was PBMCs, obtained before TCRalphabeta/CD19-depleted stem cell transplant. DNA of the CDR3: TGTGCCAGCAGCTTAGTAGCGTCCTACAATGAGCAGTTCTTC. Protein: CASSLVASYNEQFF.